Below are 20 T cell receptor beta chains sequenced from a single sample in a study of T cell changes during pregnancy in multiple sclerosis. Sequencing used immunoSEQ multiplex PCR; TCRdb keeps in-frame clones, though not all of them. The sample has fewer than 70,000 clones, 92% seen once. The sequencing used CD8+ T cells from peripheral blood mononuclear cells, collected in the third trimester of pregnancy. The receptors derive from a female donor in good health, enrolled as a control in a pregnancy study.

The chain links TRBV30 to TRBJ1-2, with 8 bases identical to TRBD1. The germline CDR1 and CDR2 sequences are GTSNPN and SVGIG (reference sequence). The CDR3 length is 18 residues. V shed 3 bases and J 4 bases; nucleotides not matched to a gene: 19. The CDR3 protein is CAWRGDLDRVADGYGYTF. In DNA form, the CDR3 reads TGTGCCTGGAGGGGAGACTTGGACAGGGTTGCGGATGGCTATGGCTACACCTTC.

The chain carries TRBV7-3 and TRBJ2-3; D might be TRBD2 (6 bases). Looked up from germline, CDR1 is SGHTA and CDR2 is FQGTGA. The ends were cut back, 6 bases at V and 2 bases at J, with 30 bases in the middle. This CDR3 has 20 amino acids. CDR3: CASSFTTGPPEEGFTDTQYF. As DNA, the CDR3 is TGTGCCAGCAGTTTCACGACCGGCCCTCCTGAGGAGGGGTTCACAGATACGCAGTATTTT.

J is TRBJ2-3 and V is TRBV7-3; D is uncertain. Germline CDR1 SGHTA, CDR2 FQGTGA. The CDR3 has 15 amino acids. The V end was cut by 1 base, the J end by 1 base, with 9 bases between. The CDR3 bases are TGTGCCAGCAGCTTAATGGGCAGCCGCACAGATACGCAGTATTTT. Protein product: CASSLMGSRTDTQYF.

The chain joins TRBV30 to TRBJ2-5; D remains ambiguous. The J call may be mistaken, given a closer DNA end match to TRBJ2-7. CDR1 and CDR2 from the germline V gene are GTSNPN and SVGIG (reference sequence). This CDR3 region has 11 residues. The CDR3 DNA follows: TGTGCCTGCTCCCTCGATTACGAGCAGTACTTC. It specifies CACSLDYEQYF.

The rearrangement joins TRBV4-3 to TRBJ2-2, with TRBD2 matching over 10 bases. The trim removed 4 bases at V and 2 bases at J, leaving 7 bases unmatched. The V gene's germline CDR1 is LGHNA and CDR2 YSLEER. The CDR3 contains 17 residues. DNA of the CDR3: TGCGCCAGCAGCCGACTAAGCGGGGGGGCAAACACCGGGGAGCTGTTTTTT. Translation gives CASSRLSGGANTGELFF.

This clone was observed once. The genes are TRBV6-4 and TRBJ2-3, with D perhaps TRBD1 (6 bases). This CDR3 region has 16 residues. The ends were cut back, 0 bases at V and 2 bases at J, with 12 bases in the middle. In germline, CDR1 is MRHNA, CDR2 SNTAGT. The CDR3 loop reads CASSDSETGHTDTQYF. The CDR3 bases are TGTGCCAGCAGTGACTCTGAGACAGGTCACACAGATACGCAGTATTTT.

The CDR3 is CASGQNQPQHF. The CDR3 coding sequence is TGTGCCAGCGGCCAGAATCAGCCCCAGCATTTT. The rearrangement uses TRBV6-5 and TRBJ1-5; no firm D call. V lost 8 bases and J 4 bases, leaving 6 bases between the germline ends. The CDR3 runs to 11 residues. CDR1 MNHEY and CDR2 SVGAGI come from the germline V gene.

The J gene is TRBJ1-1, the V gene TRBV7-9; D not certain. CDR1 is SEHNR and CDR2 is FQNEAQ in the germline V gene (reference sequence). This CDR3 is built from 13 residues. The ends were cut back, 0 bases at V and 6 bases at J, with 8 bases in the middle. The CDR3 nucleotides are TGTGCCAGCAGCTTAGCGTCAGGTTCTGAAGCTTTCTTT. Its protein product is CASSLASGSEAFF. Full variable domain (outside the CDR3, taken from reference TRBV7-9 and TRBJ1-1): DTGVSQNPRHKITKRGQNVTFRCDPISEHNRLYWYRQTLGQGPEFLTYFQNEAQLEKSRLLSDRFSAERPKGSFSTLEIQRTEQGDSAMYLCASSLASGSEAFFGQGTRLTVV.

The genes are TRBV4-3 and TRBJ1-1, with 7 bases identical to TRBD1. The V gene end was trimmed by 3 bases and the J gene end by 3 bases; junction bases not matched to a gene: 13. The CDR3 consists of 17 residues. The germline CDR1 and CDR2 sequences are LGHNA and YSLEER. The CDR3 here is CASSQHLTGEVDTEAFF. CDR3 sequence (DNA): TGCGCCAGCAGCCAGCACCTTACAGGGGAGGTTGACACTGAAGCTTTCTTT.

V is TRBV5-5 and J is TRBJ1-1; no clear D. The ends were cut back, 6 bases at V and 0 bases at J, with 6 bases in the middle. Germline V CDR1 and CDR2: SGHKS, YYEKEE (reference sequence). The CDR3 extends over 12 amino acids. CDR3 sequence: CASKQLNTEAFF. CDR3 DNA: TGTGCCAGCAAACAGTTGAACACTGAAGCTTTCTTT.

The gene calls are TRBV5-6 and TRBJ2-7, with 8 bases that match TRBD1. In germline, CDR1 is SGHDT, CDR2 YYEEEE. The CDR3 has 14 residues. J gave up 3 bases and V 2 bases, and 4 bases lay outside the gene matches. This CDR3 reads CASSFRQGIYEQYF. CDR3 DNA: TGTGCCAGCAGCTTCCGACAGGGGATCTACGAGCAGTACTTC.

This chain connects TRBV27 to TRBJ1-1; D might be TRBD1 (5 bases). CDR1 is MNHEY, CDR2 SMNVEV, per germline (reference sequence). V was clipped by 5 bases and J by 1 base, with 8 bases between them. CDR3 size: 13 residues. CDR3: CASSKTANTEAFF. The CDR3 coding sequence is TGTGCCAGCAGTAAGACAGCGAACACTGAAGCTTTCTTT.

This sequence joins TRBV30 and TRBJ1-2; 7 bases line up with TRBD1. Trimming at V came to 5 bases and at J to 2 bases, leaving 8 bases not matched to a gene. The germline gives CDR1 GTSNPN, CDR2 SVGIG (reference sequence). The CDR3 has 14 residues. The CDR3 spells CAWQTGQRNYGYTF. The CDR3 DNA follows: TGTGCCTGGCAAACGGGACAGCGAAACTATGGCTACACCTTC.

In DNA, the CDR3 is TGTGCCATCAGTGACTTTGGGTCTAGGAACGAGCAGTACTTC. Protein: CAISDFGSRNEQYF. The chain combines TRBV10-3 with TRBJ2-7; no firm D call. Germline lookup yields CDR1 ENHRY and CDR2 SYGVKD. Trimming cost V 3 bases and J 5 bases, with 14 bases left between them. The CDR3 loop spans 14 amino acids.

The CDR3 reads CASSLVTLAGVEQFF. Here the CDR3 DNA reads TGTGCCAGCAGCTTGGTAACACTAGCGGGGGTAGAGCAGTTCTTC. The chain employs TRBV5-6 and TRBJ2-1; 11 bases line up with TRBD2. Germline V gene lookup returns CDR1 SGHDT and CDR2 YYEEEE. V shed 0 bases, J shed 10 bases, and the junction held 6 bases outside the gene matches. This CDR3 is built from 15 residues.

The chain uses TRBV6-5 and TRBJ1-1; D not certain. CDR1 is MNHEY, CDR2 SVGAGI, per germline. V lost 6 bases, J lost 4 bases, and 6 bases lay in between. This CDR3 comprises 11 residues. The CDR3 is CASRRGTEAFF. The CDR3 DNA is TGTGCCAGCAGACGGGGCACTGAAGCTTTCTTT.

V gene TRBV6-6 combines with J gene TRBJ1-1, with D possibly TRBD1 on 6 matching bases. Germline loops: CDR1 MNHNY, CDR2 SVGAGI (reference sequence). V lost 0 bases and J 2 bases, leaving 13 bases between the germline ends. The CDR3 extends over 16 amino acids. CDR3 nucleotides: TGTGCCAGCAGTTACTCACAGGCCAGGGGCAACACTGAAGCTTTCTTT. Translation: CASSYSQARGNTEAFF.

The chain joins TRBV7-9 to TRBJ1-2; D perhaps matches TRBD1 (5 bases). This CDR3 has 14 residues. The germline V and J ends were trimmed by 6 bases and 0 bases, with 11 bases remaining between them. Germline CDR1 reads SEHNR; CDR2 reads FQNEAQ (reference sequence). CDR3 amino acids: CASRDLGPNYGYTF. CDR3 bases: TGTGCCAGCAGGGACCTGGGGCCTAACTATGGCTACACCTTC.

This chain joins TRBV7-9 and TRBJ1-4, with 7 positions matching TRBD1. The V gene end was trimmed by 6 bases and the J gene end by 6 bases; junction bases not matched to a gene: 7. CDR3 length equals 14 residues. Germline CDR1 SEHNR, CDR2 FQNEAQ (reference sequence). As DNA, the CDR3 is TGTGCCAGCAGTTGGAGGGGGCGGGATGAAAAACTGTTTTTT. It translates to CASSWRGRDEKLFF.

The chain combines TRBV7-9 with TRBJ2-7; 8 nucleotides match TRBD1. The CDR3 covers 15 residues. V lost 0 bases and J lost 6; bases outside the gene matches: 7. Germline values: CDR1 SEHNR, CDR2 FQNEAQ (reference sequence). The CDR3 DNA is TGTGCCAGCAGCTTAGCAACAGGGGGGTCGACCGAGCAGTACTTC. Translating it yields CASSLATGGSTEQYF.